The clone carrying this T cell receptor (beta chain) has only a few counts. Noted time point: newly diagnosed GD, antithyroid drugs for less than 3 months. PBMCs provided the RNA from which the TCR library was made. American Thyroid Association guidelines defined how Graves' disease was diagnosed. Germline CDR1 reads SGHRS; CDR2 reads YFSETQ. This CDR3 is built from 16 residues. V was shortened by 1 base and J by 5 bases, with 15 bases between the two germline ends. This specimen belongs to a study of regulatory T cells in long-lasting Graves disease. With iRepertoire HTBI primers and Arm-PCR of CDR3 regions, TCR beta libraries were built. TCRdb reprocessed the multiplex PCR reads with MiXCR, giving one entry per CDR3 protein. The sample shows about 610,000 distinct CDR3 sequences, about 16% of them seen only once. A further study also used this sample, focusing on T cells in Graves' hyperthyroidism and ophthalmopathy.

This chain uses TRBV5-1 with TRBJ2-2; a possible D gene is TRBD1 (6 bases). This TCR derives from a man aged 18 to 30 with Graves disease. Sequencing was performed on peripheral blood mononuclear cells (PBMCs), taken at new diagnosis, from a patient treated with antithyroid drugs. The CDR3 DNA sequence: TGCGCCAGCAGCTTGTTACCTGGGGGCTCTACCGGGGAGCTGTTTTTT. This sequence encodes CASSLLPGGSTGELFF.